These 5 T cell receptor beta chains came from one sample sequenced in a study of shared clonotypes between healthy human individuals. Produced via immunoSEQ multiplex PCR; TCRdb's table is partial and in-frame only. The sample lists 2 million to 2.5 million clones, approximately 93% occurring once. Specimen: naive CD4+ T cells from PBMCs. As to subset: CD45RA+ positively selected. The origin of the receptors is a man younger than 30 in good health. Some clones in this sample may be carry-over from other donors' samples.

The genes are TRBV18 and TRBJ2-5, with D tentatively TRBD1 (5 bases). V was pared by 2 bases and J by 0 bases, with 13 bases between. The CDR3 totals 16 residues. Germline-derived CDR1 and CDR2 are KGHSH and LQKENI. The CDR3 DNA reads TGTGCCAGCTCACCATTGACAGAGATGTACCAAGAGACCCAGTACTTC. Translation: CASSPLTEMYQETQYF.

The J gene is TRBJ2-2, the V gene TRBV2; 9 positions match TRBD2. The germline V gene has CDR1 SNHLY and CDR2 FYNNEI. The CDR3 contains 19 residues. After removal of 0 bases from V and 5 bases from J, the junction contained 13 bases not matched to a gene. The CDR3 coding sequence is TGTGCCAGCAGTGAAGCGTCGCCAGCGGGAGGAAAGAAGACCGGGGAGCTGTTTTTT. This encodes CASSEASPAGGKKTGELFF.

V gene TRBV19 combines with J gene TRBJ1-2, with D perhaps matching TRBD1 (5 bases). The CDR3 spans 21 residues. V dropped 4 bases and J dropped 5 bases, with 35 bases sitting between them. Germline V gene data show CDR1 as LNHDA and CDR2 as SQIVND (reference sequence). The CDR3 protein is CASSTRPYLRDPTKRNYGYTF. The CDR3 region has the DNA TGTGCCAGTAGTACCCGACCATACCTCCGGGACCCCACTAAAAGGAATTATGGCTACACCTTC.

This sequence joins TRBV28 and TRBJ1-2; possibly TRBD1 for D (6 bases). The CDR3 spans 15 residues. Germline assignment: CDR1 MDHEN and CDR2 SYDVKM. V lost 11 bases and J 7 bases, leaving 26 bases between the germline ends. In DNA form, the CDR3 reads TGTGCCTGTACAGGGCCACGGTCGGATGGGGTTGGCTACACCTTC. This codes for CACTGPRSDGVGYTF.

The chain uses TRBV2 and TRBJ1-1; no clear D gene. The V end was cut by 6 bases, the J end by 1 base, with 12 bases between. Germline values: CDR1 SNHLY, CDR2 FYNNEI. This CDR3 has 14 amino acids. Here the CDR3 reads CASSPKGPNTEAFF. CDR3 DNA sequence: TGTGCCAGCAGCCCGAAGGGCCCGAACACTGAAGCTTTCTTT.